This T cell receptor beta chain appears in the sequencing data of a study of blood T cell repertoires in COVID-19. In the study overall: Sites in the United States, Italy and Spain provided acute and convalescent COVID-19 samples. Sources were T cells, B-cell-depleted T cells, or PBMCs; the material itself was cDNA or gDNA.

Under the authors' procedure: Estimated nucleated cell counts came from reference gene primer amplification. The data were produced by immunoSEQ multiplex PCR, yet TCRdb's version contains in-frame clones alone and is incomplete. V and J calls and clone size come straight from that table; D and trimming were deduced from the DNA. Among some 180,000 clones listed, 70% to 90% were seen once. Trimming cost V 0 bases and J 4 bases, with 16 bases left between them. The CDR3 covers 17 residues. In germline, CDR1 is MGHRA, CDR2 YSYEKL. V gene TRBV4-1 combines with J gene TRBJ1-3; tentative D call: TRBD1 (5 bases). The clonotype originates from a man between 60 and 75 years old with active or convalescent COVID-19. The sample comprised peripheral blood. The CDR3 here is CASSQDMSRTFGNTIYF. In DNA form, the CDR3 reads TGCGCCAGCAGCCAAGATATGTCTCGGACATTCGGAAACACCATATATTTT.